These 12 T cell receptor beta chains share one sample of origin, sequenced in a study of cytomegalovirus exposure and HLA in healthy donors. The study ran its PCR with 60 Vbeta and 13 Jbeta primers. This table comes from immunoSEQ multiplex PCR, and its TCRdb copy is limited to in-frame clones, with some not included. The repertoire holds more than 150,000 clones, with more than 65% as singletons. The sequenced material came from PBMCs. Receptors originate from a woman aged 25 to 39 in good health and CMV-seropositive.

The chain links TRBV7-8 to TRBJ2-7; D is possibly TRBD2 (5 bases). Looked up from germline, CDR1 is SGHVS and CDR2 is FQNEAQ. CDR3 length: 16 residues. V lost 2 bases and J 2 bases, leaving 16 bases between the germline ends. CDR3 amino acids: CASSLSRNGVAYEQYF. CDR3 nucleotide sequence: TGTGCCAGCAGCTTATCCAGGAACGGGGTGGCCTACGAGCAGTACTTC.

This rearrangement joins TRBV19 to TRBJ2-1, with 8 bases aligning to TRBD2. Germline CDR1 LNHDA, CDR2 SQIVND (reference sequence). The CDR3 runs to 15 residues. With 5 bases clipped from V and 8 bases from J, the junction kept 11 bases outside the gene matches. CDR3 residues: CASSRVAGFNDEQFF. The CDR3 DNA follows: TGTGCCAGTAGTCGGGTAGCGGGGTTCAACGATGAGCAGTTCTTC. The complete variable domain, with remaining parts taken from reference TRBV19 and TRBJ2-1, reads DGGITQSPKYLFRKEGQNVTLSCEQNLNHDAMYWYRQDPGQGLRLIYYSQIVNDFQKGDIAEGYSVSREKKESFPLTVTSAQKNPTAFYLCASSRVAGFNDEQFFGPGTRLTVL.

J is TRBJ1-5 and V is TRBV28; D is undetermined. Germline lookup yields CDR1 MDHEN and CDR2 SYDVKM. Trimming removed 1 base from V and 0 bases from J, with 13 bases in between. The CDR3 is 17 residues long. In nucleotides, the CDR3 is TGTGCCAGCAGTTTATACGGCGGGCACGCTAGCAATCAGCCCCAGCATTTT. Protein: CASSLYGGHASNQPQHF.

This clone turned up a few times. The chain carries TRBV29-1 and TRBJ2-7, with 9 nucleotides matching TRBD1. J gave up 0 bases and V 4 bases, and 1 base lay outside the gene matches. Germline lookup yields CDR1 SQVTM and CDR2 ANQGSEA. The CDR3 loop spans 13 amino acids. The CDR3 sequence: CSVGDRVSYEQYF. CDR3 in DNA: TGCAGCGTTGGGGACAGGGTCTCCTACGAGCAGTACTTC.

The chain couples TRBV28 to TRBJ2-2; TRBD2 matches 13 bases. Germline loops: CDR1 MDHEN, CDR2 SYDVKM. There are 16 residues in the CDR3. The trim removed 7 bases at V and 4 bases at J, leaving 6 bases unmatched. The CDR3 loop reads CASIIGLAGVTGELFF. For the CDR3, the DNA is TGTGCCAGCATTATAGGACTAGCGGGGGTCACCGGGGAGCTGTTTTTT.

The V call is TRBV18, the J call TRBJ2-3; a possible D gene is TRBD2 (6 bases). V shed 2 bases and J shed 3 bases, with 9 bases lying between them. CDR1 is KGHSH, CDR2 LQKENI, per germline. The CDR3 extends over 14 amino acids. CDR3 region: CASSPSGTTDTQYF. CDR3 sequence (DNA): TGTGCCAGCTCACCATCGGGGACTACAGATACGCAGTATTTT. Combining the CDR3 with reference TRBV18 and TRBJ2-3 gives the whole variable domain NAGVMQNPRHLVRRRGQEARLRCSPMKGHSHVYWYRQLPEEGLKFMVYLQKENIIDESGMPKERFSAEFPKEGPSILRIQQVVRGDSAAYFCASSPSGTTDTQYFGPGTRLTVL.

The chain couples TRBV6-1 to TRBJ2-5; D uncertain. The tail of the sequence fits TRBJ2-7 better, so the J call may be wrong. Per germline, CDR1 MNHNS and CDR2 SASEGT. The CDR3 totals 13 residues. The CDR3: CAITPPNNYEQYF. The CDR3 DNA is TGTGCCATCACACCCCCAAATAACTACGAGCAGTACTTC.

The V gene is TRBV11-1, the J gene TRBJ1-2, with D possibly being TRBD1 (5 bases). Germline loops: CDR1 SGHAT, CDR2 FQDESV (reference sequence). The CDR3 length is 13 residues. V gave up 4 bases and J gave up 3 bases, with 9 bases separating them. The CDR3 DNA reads TGTGCCAGCAGCTCAGACAGAGACTATGGCTACACCTTC. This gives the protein CASSSDRDYGYTF.

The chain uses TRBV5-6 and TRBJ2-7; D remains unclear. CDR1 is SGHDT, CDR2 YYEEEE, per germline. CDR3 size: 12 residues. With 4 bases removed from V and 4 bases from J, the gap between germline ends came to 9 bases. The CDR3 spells CASSVSPYEQYF. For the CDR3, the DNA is TGTGCCAGCAGCGTTAGCCCTTACGAGCAGTACTTC.

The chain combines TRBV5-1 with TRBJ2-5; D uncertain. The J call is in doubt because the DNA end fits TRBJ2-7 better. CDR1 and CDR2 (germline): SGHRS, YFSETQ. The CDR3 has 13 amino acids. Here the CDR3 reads CASSSTVFREQYF. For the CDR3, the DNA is TGCGCCAGCTCAAGTACGGTTTTCCGCGAGCAGTACTTC.

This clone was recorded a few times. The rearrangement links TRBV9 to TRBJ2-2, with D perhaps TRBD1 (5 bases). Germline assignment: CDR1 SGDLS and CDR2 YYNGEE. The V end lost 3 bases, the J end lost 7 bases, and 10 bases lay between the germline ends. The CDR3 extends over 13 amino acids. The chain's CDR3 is CASSDQGLGELFF. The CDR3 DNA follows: TGTGCCAGCAGCGACCAGGGCCTCGGGGAGCTGTTTTTT.

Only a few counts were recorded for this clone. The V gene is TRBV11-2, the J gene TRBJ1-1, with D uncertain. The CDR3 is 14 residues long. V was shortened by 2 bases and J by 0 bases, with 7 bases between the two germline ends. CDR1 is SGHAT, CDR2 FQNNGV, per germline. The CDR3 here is CASSLSSLNTEAFF. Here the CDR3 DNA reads TGTGCCAGCAGCTTATCGTCCCTGAACACTGAAGCTTTCTTT.